This T cell receptor (beta chain) is from a study of shared clonotypes between healthy human individuals. Deep-level settings were used for running the assay. Sequencing used immunoSEQ multiplex PCR; TCRdb keeps in-frame clones, though not all of them. The data show approximately 940,000 clones, less than 85% seen once. The study's findings and limits: Generally, naive subsets (rather than memory subsets) showed larger estimated richness.

The table lists this clone with a count of one. Its antigen is not known. The ends were cut back, 6 bases at V and 12 bases at J, with 12 bases in the middle. Germline CDR1 reads DFQATT; CDR2 reads SNEGSKA (reference sequence). The CDR3 spans 10 residues. This sequence originates from a man younger than 35 in good health. The sequencing input was memory CD4+ T cells sorted from blood. Subset meaning: CD45RA-negative fraction. The rearrangement links TRBV20-1 to TRBJ2-1; no firm D call. The CDR3 DNA follows: TGCAGTGCAAAAGGGCTTGCGCAGTTCTTC. This encodes CSAKGLAQFF.